The present T cell receptor beta chain was sequenced within a study of blood T cells in healthy people across ages. Study findings and constraints: As age increased, TCR beta diversity per million T cells fell in a roughly linear fashion. It was not known whether donors were CMV positive (a possible confounder of expanded clonotype changes).

Each individual donor underwent a draw of about 9.9 milliliters of peripheral blood. Isolation of PBMCs gave at least 7 million cells per sample. On this clonotype itself: Its specificity is unknown.

The V gene's germline CDR1 is ENHRY and CDR2 SYGVKD. V dropped 4 bases and J dropped 2 bases, with 10 bases sitting between them. The CDR3 sequence is 14 residues long. For the second PCR, which ran for roughly 6 to 12 cycles, a sample-barcoded 5' primer and a J-beta primer mix were used. Via MiXCR, TCRdb re-called the 5' RACE reads, giving one row per CDR3 protein. The profile shows about a million distinct CDR3 sequences, around two fifths of them singletons. This clonotype originated in a young man in good health. Sequencing input: blood. The chain uses TRBV10-3 and TRBJ2-3; D is perhaps TRBD1 (5 bases). CDR3 in DNA: TGTGCCATCAGTGGCAGGGCCGTCACAGATACGCAGTATTTT. Its translation: CAISGRAVTDTQYF.